This entry lists 29 T cell receptor beta chains sequenced from one sample in a study of identical twins. From the 5' RACE reads, TCRdb called clonotypes with MiXCR, one entry per CDR3 protein. Among nearly 900,000 distinct CDR3 sequences listed, approximately 13% were seen once. These sequences were also reported in another study, on yellow fever vaccine responses in identical twins.

The specimen was PBMCs. These receptors were taken from a woman between 18 and 29 years old in good health.

In its sample, this clonotype was seen a few times. The V and J genes are TRBV20-1 and TRBJ2-5, with D unresolved. The CDR3 has 11 residues. CDR1 is DFQATT, CDR2 SNEGSKA, per germline (reference sequence). The CDR3 loop is CSGVGRETQYF. The CDR3 coding sequence is TGCTCGGGCGTCGGACGGGAGACCCAGTACTTC.

The rearrangement joins TRBV5-6 to TRBJ1-1; maybe TRBD1 (5 bases). CDR1 is SGHDT, CDR2 YYEEEE, per germline. The CDR3 is 14 amino acids. Trimming shortened V by 3 bases and J by 3 bases, and 12 bases separated the two germline ends. The CDR3 coding sequence is TGTGCCAGCAGCTCCCCAGGGATTTACACTGAAGCTTTCTTT. This encodes CASSSPGIYTEAFF.

The chain links TRBV5-1 to TRBJ1-1; the match to TRBD1 covers 8 bases. Germline values: CDR1 SGHRS, CDR2 YFSETQ. There are 16 residues in the CDR3. Trimming cost V 4 bases and J 0 bases; bases outside gene matches: 8. The CDR3 loop is CASSGRGPPMNTEAFF. The CDR3 bases are TGCGCCAGCAGCGGCAGGGGGCCGCCCATGAACACTGAAGCTTTCTTT.

This clonotype came up many times. The chain couples TRBV5-1 to TRBJ2-1; D call uncertain. The CDR3 has 16 amino acids. Trimming left V 1 base short and J 0 bases short, with 11 bases between. From germline, CDR1 is SGHRS and CDR2 YFSETQ. This CDR3 is CASSLTERSSYNEQFF. Here the CDR3 DNA reads TGCGCCAGCAGCTTGACCGAAAGGAGCTCCTACAATGAGCAGTTCTTC.

The V call is TRBV5-1, the J call TRBJ2-1, with 12 bases lining up with TRBD1. This CDR3 spans 16 amino acids. V lost 0 bases and J lost 8; bases outside the gene matches: 6. Germline lookup yields CDR1 SGHRS and CDR2 YFSETQ. The CDR3 spells CASSLVGTGGRHEQFF. DNA for the CDR3: TGCGCCAGCAGCTTGGTTGGGACAGGGGGCAGGCATGAGCAGTTCTTC.

This clonotype was seen more than once but under ten times. The rearrangement joins TRBV5-1 to TRBJ2-5; D is ambiguous. Germline CDR1 is SGHRS and CDR2 is YFSETQ. The CDR3 contains 16 residues. The ends were cut back, 1 base at V and 5 bases at J, with 18 bases in the middle. The CDR3 sequence is CASSLTATLGWETQYF. The CDR3 DNA follows: TGCGCCAGCAGCTTGACCGCCACACTGGGGTGGGAGACCCAGTACTTC.

In this sample, this clonotype turned up a few times. The junction departs from germline at one end; a sequencing error may be responsible. This chain links TRBV4-1 with TRBJ2-1; D is undetermined. Germline V gene lookup returns CDR1 MGHRA and CDR2 YSYEKL. CDR3 length equals 15 residues. This CDR3 is CASSKDLGPYNEQFF. In DNA form, the CDR3 reads TGCGCCAGCAGCAAAGACCTTGGACCATACAATGAGCAGTTCTTC.

The rearrangement links TRBV12-3 or TRBV12-4 to TRBJ1-2; a weak D match, TRBD1 (6 bases). V dropped 5 bases and J dropped 4 bases, with 17 bases sitting between them. The CDR3 loop spans 15 amino acids. CDR3 amino acids: CASSPGTSKLYGYTF. DNA of the CDR3: TGTGCCAGCAGTCCGGGGACAAGCAAGCTCTATGGCTACACCTTC.

This clonotype appeared many times. This chain connects TRBV12-3 or TRBV12-4 to TRBJ1-5, with TRBD1 identical over 7 bases. This CDR3 has 15 residues. J was trimmed by 0 bases and V by 5 bases; bases with no gene match: 4. For the CDR3, the DNA is TGTGCCAGCAGTCGGGACAGTGATAGCAATCAGCCCCAGCATTTT. Translated: CASSRDSDSNQPQHF.

The chain links TRBV2 to TRBJ2-7, with 8 bases fitting TRBD1. Germline CDR1 and CDR2: SNHLY and FYNNEI. V was pared by 7 bases and J by 9 bases, with 26 bases of the junction left unmatched. This CDR3 is 18 amino acids long. CDR3 sequence (DNA): TGTGCCAGCACCTCCGGGACAGGTGGTATTGTGGGTGGGATCCGGCAGTACTTC. This sequence encodes CASTSGTGGIVGGIRQYF. The full variable domain, its missing parts supplied by reference TRBV2 and TRBJ2-7, is EPEVTQTPSHQVTQMGQEVILRCVPISNHLYFYWYRQILGQKVEFLVSFYNNEISEKSEIFDDQFSVERPDGSNFTLKIRSTKLEDSAMYFCASTSGTGGIVGGIRQYFGPGTRLTVT.

The sample holds many counts of this clonotype. The chain uses TRBV5-1 and TRBJ2-3; D perhaps matches TRBD2 (6 bases). Germline V lookup: CDR1 SGHRS, CDR2 YFSETQ. CDR3 size: 14 residues. Trimming removed 5 bases from V and 0 bases from J, with 10 bases in between. The CDR3 DNA reads TGCGCCAGCAGGCCGGGGGTGAGCACAGATACGCAGTATTTT. Amino acids: CASRPGVSTDTQYF.

This clonotype was seen a few times. The chain links TRBV6-5 to TRBJ1-1, with D possibly being TRBD1 (5 bases). Trimming pared 4 bases from V and 9 bases from J, leaving 12 bases between. Per germline, CDR1 MNHEY and CDR2 SVGAGI. This CDR3 contains 12 residues. CDR3 in DNA: TGTGCCAGCAGTTCCTGGGACGGAAAAGCTTTCTTT. It codes for CASSSWDGKAFF.

This chain links TRBV5-6 with TRBJ1-3, with D tentatively TRBD1 (5 bases). Trimming removed 0 bases from V and 4 bases from J, with 14 bases in between. CDR1 and CDR2 from the germline V gene are SGHDT and YYEEEE. CDR3 size: 16 residues. CDR3: CASSLAGLGRGNTIYF. CDR3 bases: TGTGCCAGCAGCTTGGCGGGGCTGGGAAGAGGAAACACCATATATTTT.

The chain links TRBV18 to TRBJ1-6, with D perhaps matching TRBD1 (6 bases). V was pared by 6 bases and J by 6 bases, with 15 bases between. The germline V gene encodes CDR1 KGHSH and CDR2 LQKENI. The CDR3 is 15 amino acids. The CDR3 loop reads CASSGRQDSNSPLHF. The CDR3, as DNA: TGTGCCAGCTCGGGAAGACAGGACAGTAATTCACCCCTCCACTTT.

The V gene is TRBV7-9, the J gene TRBJ1-6; no clear D gene. Germline CDR1 reads SEHNR; CDR2 reads FQNEAQ (reference sequence). Between the trimmed V and J ends, which lost 5 bases and 5 bases, there was a span of 7 bases. The CDR3 has 13 residues. The CDR3: CASSPSDNSPLHF. DNA of the CDR3: TGTGCCAGCAGCCCTAGCGATAATTCACCCCTCCACTTT.

The V call is TRBV20-1, the J call TRBJ2-1; 8 bases line up with TRBD2. The CDR3 sequence is 15 residues long. After removal of 0 bases from V and 6 bases from J, the junction contained 7 bases not matched to a gene. CDR1 is DFQATT, CDR2 SNEGSKA, per germline (reference sequence). CDR3 DNA sequence: TGCAGTGCTAGAGACATAGGACTAGCCGGCAATGAGCAGTTCTTC. Protein: CSARDIGLAGNEQFF.

The chain has TRBV7-9 and TRBJ2-7; tentatively, D is TRBD1 (6 bases). V was trimmed by 2 bases and J by 9 bases, leaving 11 bases between them. Germline-derived CDR1 and CDR2 are SEHNR and FQNEAQ (reference sequence). The CDR3 is 12 residues long. This chain's CDR3 is CASSLITGWQYV. CDR3 in DNA: TGTGCCAGCAGCTTAATCACAGGGTGGCAGTACGTC.

This clonotype was detected only once. The chain couples TRBV28 to TRBJ1-2; D unclear. This CDR3 comprises 12 residues. CDR1 is MDHEN and CDR2 is SYDVKM in the germline V gene. Trimming stripped 5 bases from V and 5 bases from J, with 9 bases between. CDR3 amino acids: CASSPEGYGYTF. The CDR3 DNA reads as TGTGCCAGCAGTCCGGAGGGTTATGGCTACACCTTC.

V gene TRBV12-3 or TRBV12-4 combines with J gene TRBJ2-3; D remains ambiguous. The CDR3 totals 12 residues. Between the trimmed V and J ends, which lost 7 bases and 5 bases, there was a span of 10 bases. The CDR3 sequence: CASTLGKDTQYF. The CDR3 DNA is TGTGCCAGCACTCTAGGTAAAGATACGCAGTATTTT.

The gene calls are TRBV7-6 and TRBJ2-5; D not resolved. There are 13 residues in the CDR3. Trimming removed 7 bases from V and 2 bases from J, with 11 bases in between. CDR1 is SGHVS and CDR2 is FNYEAQ in the germline V gene. The CDR3 sequence is CASTPVLQETQYF. The CDR3 DNA sequence: TGTGCCAGCACCCCGGTACTACAAGAGACCCAGTACTTC.

The rearrangement joins TRBV10-2 to TRBJ2-5; no clear D. V was pared by 3 bases and J by 4 bases, with 15 bases between. The CDR3 length is 15 residues. Germline CDR1 and CDR2: WSHSY and SAAADI. The CDR3 DNA follows: TGCGCCAGCAGTGAAGGCGTCACATTGAGAGAGACCCAGTACTTC. Translating gives CASSEGVTLRETQYF.

There are a few counts of this clonotype. This rearrangement joins TRBV3-1 to TRBJ2-7; D is uncertain. The CDR3 has 14 amino acids. V lost 4 bases, J lost 0 bases, and 10 bases lay in between. The germline V gene encodes CDR1 LGHDT and CDR2 YNNKEL (reference sequence). The CDR3 is CASSRRRSSYEQYF. In DNA, the CDR3 is TGTGCCAGCAGCCGCCGCCGTTCCTCCTACGAGCAGTACTTC.

V gene TRBV7-9 combines with J gene TRBJ2-1, with D tentatively TRBD1 (8 bases). In germline, CDR1 is SEHNR, CDR2 FQNEAQ (reference sequence). There are 12 residues in the CDR3. Trimming removed 5 bases at V and 14 bases at J, with 16 bases between. CDR3 region: CASSLGGDRKFF. CDR3 bases: TGTGCCAGCAGCCTGGGAGGGGACAGGAAGTTCTTC.

This clonotype has only a few counts. The rearrangement links TRBV5-1 to TRBJ2-2; perhaps TRBD2 as D (6 bases). The ends were cut back, 5 bases at V and 8 bases at J, with 16 bases in the middle. The CDR3 has 14 residues. Per germline, CDR1 SGHRS and CDR2 YFSETQ. In DNA, the CDR3 is TGCGCCAGCAGTTGGGACGGGAGCTCTGGGGAGCTGTTTTTT. This encodes CASSWDGSSGELFF.

This chain connects TRBV12-3 or TRBV12-4 to TRBJ1-6; D remains unclear. The ends were cut back, 3 bases at V and 7 bases at J, with 7 bases in the middle. The CDR3 totals 13 residues. The CDR3 sequence is CASSLDFNSPLHF. CDR3 nucleotides: TGTGCCAGCAGTTTGGATTTCAATTCACCCCTCCACTTT.

This clonotype was picked up a small number of times. The rearrangement joins TRBV29-1 to TRBJ1-2; maybe TRBD1 (5 bases). The CDR3 consists of 14 residues. The germline CDR1 and CDR2 sequences are SQVTM and ANQGSEA. The V end lost 3 bases, the J end lost 6 bases, and 17 bases lay between the germline ends. CDR3 protein: CSVEKFPGKDGYTF. Written as DNA, the CDR3 is TGCAGCGTTGAGAAATTCCCAGGGAAGGATGGCTACACCTTC.

This clonotype has just a few counts. The rearrangement uses TRBV5-1 and TRBJ2-1; D is tentatively TRBD1 or TRBD2 (6 bases each). Germline lookup yields CDR1 SGHRS and CDR2 YFSETQ. Deletions cut 5 bases from V and 9 bases from J, with 24 bases between. This CDR3 is built from 16 residues. CDR3 in DNA: TGCGCCAGCAGGTCGGAGGGGGGAGCCGAGTTGGGTGAGCAGTTCTTC. Protein sequence: CASRSEGGAELGEQFF.

This clonotype has at least ten counts. This chain uses TRBV7-9 with TRBJ2-7, with D unresolved. This CDR3 contains 12 residues. Germline V gene sequence: CDR1 SEHNR, CDR2 FQNEAQ (reference sequence). V shed 5 bases and J shed 3 bases, with 8 bases lying between them. CDR3 in DNA: TGTGCCAGCAGCCCAGTGGTCTACGAGCAGTACTTC. Protein product: CASSPVVYEQYF.

The V call is TRBV3-1, the J call TRBJ2-1; D ambiguous. The CDR3 extends over 12 amino acids. The ends were cut back, 2 bases at V and 10 bases at J, with 9 bases in the middle. Per germline, CDR1 LGHDT and CDR2 YNNKEL (reference sequence). The CDR3 coding sequence is TGTGCCAGCAGCCAATATCGCCGAGAGCAGTTCTTC. Translated, it gives CASSQYRREQFF.